These T cell receptor beta chains were read from a single sample in a study of blood T cell repertoires in COVID-19. The table came from immunoSEQ multiplex PCR; TCRdb's copy has only in-frame clones and leaves some out. The repertoire holds some 260,000 clones, about nine tenths seen once, with about 6.9% in the top ten. The sequenced sample was PBMCs or T cells enriched from blood (not recorded which). These receptors all come from a woman in her 30s with acute COVID-19. The CDR3 runs from the conserved cysteine through the conserved F or W. A D gene is named only where the DNA matches it firmly. Clone size appears in some rows only: once, few, many, or a class for an expanded clone.

>-|TRBJ2-2|TRBV18|TRBD2
TGTGCCAGCTCACCAGGAGCTAGCGGGACGAACACCGGGGAGCTGTTTTTT
CASSPGASGTNTGELFF
>-|TRBJ2-1|TRBV18|-
TGTGCCAGCTCACCACGACGCAGCGAAAGCTCCTACAATGAGCAGTTCTTC
CASSPRRSESSYNEQFF
>-|TRBJ2-7|TRBV3-1/TRBV3-2|-
TGTGCCAGCAGCCAAGGTTCGGCAGGGCAATTTTACGAGCAGTACTTC
CASSQGSAGQFYEQYF
>few|TRBJ1-1|TRBV11-2|-
TGTGCCAGCAGCTTAGTGGGGCCCAACACTGAAGCTTTCTTT
CASSLVGPNTEAFF
>-|TRBJ1-5|TRBV12-3/TRBV12-4|-
TGTGCCAGCAGTTTATCCCTCAATCAGCCCCAGCATTTT
CASSLSLNQPQHF
>-|TRBJ1-1|TRBV11-1|-
TGTGCCAGCAGCTTAGGGGCGAATATAAACACTGAAGCTTTCTTT
CASSLGANINTEAFF
>once|TRBJ1-5|TRBV28|-
TGTGCCAGCAGAGGTGGACAGATAAATCAGCCCCAGCATTTT
CASRGGQINQPQHF
>-|TRBJ2-1|TRBV23-1|TRBD1
TGCGCCAGCACTAGAGGGACAGGGATCTACAATGAGCAGTTCTTC
CASTRGTGIYNEQFF
>-|TRBJ2-5|TRBV6-1|-
TGTGCCAGCAGTGAAGGGGAACTGGGGGGAGAGACCCAGTACTTC
CASSEGELGGETQYF
>-|TRBJ2-1|TRBV18|TRBD1
TGTGCCAGCTCACCGACAGGGGATGAGCAGTTCTTC
CASSPTGDEQFF
>-|TRBJ1-1|TRBV14|TRBD1
TGTGCCAGCAGCCAAGGAAGGGGGCTGAAGAACACTGAAGCTTTCTTT
CASSQGRGLKNTEAFF
>-|TRBJ1-3|TRBV9|-
TGTGCCAGCAGCGTAGAGGGGTCTGGAAACACCATATATTTT
CASSVEGSGNTIYF
>-|TRBJ1-5|TRBV2|-
TGTGCCAGCAGTGAGGGCAGTTTAGTCCATCAGCCCCAGCATTTT
CASSEGSLVHQPQHF
>-|TRBJ2-1|TRBV5-6|TRBD2
TGTGCCAGCAGCCTGTTAGCGGGGGGGTACAATGAGCAGTTCTTC
CASSLLAGGYNEQFF
>-|TRBJ2-1|TRBV5-8|-
TGTGCCAGCAGCCTAACGGGACACGACAATGAGCAGTTCTTC
CASSLTGHDNEQFF
>-|TRBJ2-2|TRBV7-8|TRBD2
TGTGCCAGCAGCTTACGACTAGCGGGAGTAGGAGGCGGGGAGCTGTTTTTT
CASSLRLAGVGGGELFF
>-|TRBJ1-5|TRBV19|TRBD1
TGTGCCAGTAGTATCGACAGGGTGCAGCCCCAGCATTTT
CASSIDRVQPQHF
>-|TRBJ2-3|TRBV7-9|-
TGTGCCAGCAGCTTAGCGGGGGGGCGGACAGATACGCAGTATTTT
CASSLAGGRTDTQYF
>-|TRBJ2-7|TRBV2|TRBD1
TGTGCCAGCAGTCCACGACAGGGGGCCTACGAGCAGTACTTC
CASSPRQGAYEQYF
>few|TRBJ1-3|TRBV11-2|-
TGTGCCAGCAGCTTATTACCCGGGGTCCCTGGAAACACCATATATTTT
CASSLLPGVPGNTIYF
>-|TRBJ2-7|TRBV11-1|-
TGTGCCAGCAGCTTAAGTTCCCGGATCTGGGCGAAGCAGTACTTC
CASSLSSRIWAKQYF
>once|TRBJ1-6|TRBV12-2|-
TGTGCAAGTCGCCCCCCGCGAGGACAAAGCTCCTATAATTCACCCCTCCACTTT
CASRPPRGQSSYNSPLHF
>-|TRBJ1-1|TRBV5-5|TRBD1
TGTGCCAGCAGCTTGGCAGGGGGGAACACTGAAGCTTTCTTT
CASSLAGGNTEAFF
>-|TRBJ2-3|TRBV5-1|TRBD2
TGCGCCAGCAGCGTGGGACTAGTGGATACGCAGTATTTT
CASSVGLVDTQYF
>-|TRBJ1-1|TRBV27|-
TGTGCCAGCACCTCCGGCGCAGGGTCGGCTTTCTTT
CASTSGAGSAFF
>-|TRBJ2-5|TRBV7-8|-
TGTGCCAGCAGCTTATGGAGGGGGCCCCAAGAGACCCAGTACTTC
CASSLWRGPQETQYF
>-|TRBJ2-1|TRBV4-3|TRBD2
TGCGCCAGCAGCCAACCGGGAGCGGGGGATCCCCCCCGTGAGCAGTTCTTC
CASSQPGAGDPPREQFF
>once|TRBJ2-1|TRBV5-1|TRBD2
TGCGCCAGCAGCTTGGATGGTGGGAGGGCCCAGCTTGAGCAGTTCTTC
CASSLDGGRAQLEQFF
>-|TRBJ1-1|TRBV11-3|-
TGTGCCAGCAGCTTAGACGAGGGCACTGAAGCTTTCTTT
CASSLDEGTEAFF
>-|TRBJ2-5|TRBV5-4|TRBD2
TGTGCCAGCAGCTCGGGACTAGCTGGGGAGACCCAGTACTTC
CASSSGLAGETQYF
>-|TRBJ2-3|TRBV2|-
TGTGCCAGCGGGGGAGGGACAGGATCCACAGATACGCAGTATTTT
CASGGGTGSTDTQYF
>few|TRBJ1-4|TRBV27|TRBD1
TGTGCCAGCTCTAGGGACAGTCCGGGGCTAGGTGATGAAAAACTGTTTTTT
CASSRDSPGLGDEKLFF
>-|TRBJ2-7|TRBV18|-
TGTGCCAGCTCCCCGACAGATACCTACGAGCAGTACTTC
CASSPTDTYEQYF